These 8 T cell receptor beta chains share one sample of origin, sequenced in a study of Graves' ophthalmopathy and Graves' hyperthyroidism. Amplification from RNA transcripts yielded the TCR beta CDR3 regions. HTBI-primed RT-PCR formed the first round, and a multiplex PCR formed the second. TCRdb ran MiXCR on the multiplex PCR reads and lists one entry per CDR3 protein. This repertoire shows almost 750,000 distinct CDR3 sequences, roughly 41% found once; its top ten account for approximately 46%. The sequenced material came from peripheral blood. These TCRs come from an adult man with Graves' ophthalmopathy.

With regard to this clonotype: A much larger clone differs by one base, so this may be a read error. This rearrangement joins TRBV5-1 to TRBJ1-2, with 8 bases fitting TRBD1. Germline-derived CDR1 and CDR2 are SGHRS and YFSETQ. CDR3 length: 16 residues. V shed 6 bases, J shed 6 bases, and the junction held 16 bases outside the gene matches. CDR3 nucleotide sequence: TGCGCCAGCACCCCAAGCCCGGACAGGGATAATGATGGCTACACCTTC. It yields the protein CASTPSPDRDNDGYTF.

The rearrangement joins TRBV4-3 to TRBJ2-5, with TRBD2 matching over 9 bases. Unmatched junction bases numbered 6, after V lost 2 bases and J lost 2 bases. The CDR3 runs 16 residues. Germline assignment: CDR1 LGHNA and CDR2 YSLEER. The CDR3 bases are TGCGCCAGCAGCCAACGGACTAGCGCAGGGCAAGAGACCCAGTACTTC. It encodes CASSQRTSAGQETQYF.

The chain combines TRBV7-2 with TRBJ1-6, with 7 nucleotides matching TRBD1. The V and J ends lost 5 bases and 13 bases, in that order; junction bases with no gene match: 17. Germline CDR1 SGHTA, CDR2 FQGNSA. This CDR3 is 16 amino acids long. The CDR3 DNA follows: TGTGCCAGCAGCCGGGACAGTTGGTGGTCGGATCAGCCCCTCCACTTT. It is translated as CASSRDSWWSDQPLHF.

The chain recombines TRBV10-3 with TRBJ2-3, with D possibly matching TRBD1 (5 bases). Germline loops: CDR1 ENHRY, CDR2 SYGVKD. V lost 3 bases and J lost 6, with 10 bases in between. This CDR3 contains 13 residues. For the CDR3, the DNA is TGTGCCATCAGTGACAAACAGGCGGATACGCAGTATTTT. The encoded protein is CAISDKQADTQYF.

This chain connects TRBV25-1 to TRBJ2-2; TRBD1 is a possible D gene (5 bases). Germline assignment: CDR1 MGHDK and CDR2 SYGVNS. The V and J ends lost 5 bases and 5 bases respectively, with 21 bases between them. The CDR3 covers 17 residues. The CDR3 protein is CASSYSASGYGTGELFF. The CDR3 coding sequence is TGTGCCAGCAGTTACTCGGCGTCAGGGTATGGGACCGGGGAGCTGTTTTTT. The full variable domain, rest sourced from reference TRBV25-1 and TRBJ2-2, is EADIYQTPRYLVIGTGKKITLECSQTMGHDKMYWYQQDPGMELHLIHYSYGVNSTEKGDLSSESTVSRIRTEHFPLTLESARPSHTSQYLCASSYSASGYGTGELFFGEGSRLTVL.

With respect to this clonotype: A read error may be the cause here, since a much bigger clone is one base away. The rearrangement links TRBV29-1 to TRBJ2-7; the D call may be TRBD1 or TRBD2 (5 bases each). The CDR3 consists of 14 residues. The germline V gene encodes CDR1 SQVTM and CDR2 ANQGSEA. Trimming stripped 4 bases from V and 6 bases from J, with 19 bases between. DNA for the CDR3: TGCAGCGTTGGAACGGGGATAGGGGTCCGCGAGCAGTACTTC. Protein sequence: CSVGTGIGVREQYF.

Remarks on this clonotype: Since a much larger clone is just one base distant, this may be a read error. The rearrangement uses TRBV19 and TRBJ1-5; D perhaps matches TRBD1 (5 bases). CDR3 length equals 15 residues. Germline CDR1 reads LNHDA; CDR2 reads SQIVND (reference sequence). CDR3 sequence reads: CAGSATGPSNQPQHF. The CDR3 coding sequence is TGTGCCGGTAGTGCAACGGGACCGAGCAATCAGCCCCAGCATTTT. Full variable domain (remainder filled in from reference TRBV19 and TRBJ1-5): DGGITQSPKYLFRKEGQNVTLSCEQNLNHDAMYWYRQDPGQGLRLIYYSQIVNDFQKGDIAEGYSVSREKKESFPLTVTSAQKNPTAFYLCAGSATGPSNQPQHFGDGTRLSIL.

This clonotype has only a few counts. The chain couples TRBV20-1 to TRBJ1-6; D is uncertain. The CDR3 is 13 amino acids. The germline V and J ends were trimmed by 0 bases and 7 bases, with 7 bases remaining between them. Germline loops: CDR1 DFQATT, CDR2 SNEGSKA (reference sequence). The CDR3 DNA is TGCAGTGCTAGAGATCTACACAATTCACCCCTCCACTTT. Its protein is CSARDLHNSPLHF.